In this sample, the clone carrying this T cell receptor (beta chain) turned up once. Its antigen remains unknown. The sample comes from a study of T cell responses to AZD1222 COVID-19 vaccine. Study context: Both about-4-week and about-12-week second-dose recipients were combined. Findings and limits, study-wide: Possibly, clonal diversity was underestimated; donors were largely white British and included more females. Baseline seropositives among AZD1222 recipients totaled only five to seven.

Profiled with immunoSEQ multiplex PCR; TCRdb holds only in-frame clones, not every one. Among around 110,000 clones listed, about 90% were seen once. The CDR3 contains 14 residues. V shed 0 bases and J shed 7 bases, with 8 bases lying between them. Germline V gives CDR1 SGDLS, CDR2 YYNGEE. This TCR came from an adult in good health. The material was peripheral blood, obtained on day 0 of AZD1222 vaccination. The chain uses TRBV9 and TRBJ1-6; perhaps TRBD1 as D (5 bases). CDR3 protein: CASSVDGTNSPLHF. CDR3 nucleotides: TGTGCCAGCAGCGTAGACGGGACCAATTCACCCCTCCACTTT.